One sample yielded the 3 T cell receptor beta chains listed below, sequenced in a study of early T cells in non-severe SARS-CoV-2 infection. TCRdb re-called the 5' RACE reads through MiXCR, storing one row per CDR3 protein. Here the sample spans about 62,000 distinct CDR3 sequences, about 9.3% being singletons. The material sequenced was whole blood. All receptors derive from an adult who was a healthcare worker with PCR-confirmed SARS-CoV-2 infection or an uninfected control (not recorded which).

This clonotype was detected only a few times. The chain's CDR3 is CSVEGRLGPEQFF. DNA of the CDR3: TGCAGCGTTGAAGGGAGACTTGGGCCAGAGCAGTTCTTC. This rearrangement joins TRBV29-1 to TRBJ2-1; D uncertain. The germline CDR1 and CDR2 sequences are SQVTM and ANQGSEA. V was cut by 1 base and J by 10 bases, with 14 bases left in between. This CDR3 has 13 amino acids.

The rearrangement links TRBV28 to TRBJ2-3; 8 bases are shared with TRBD1. Trimming at V came to 3 bases and at J to 4 bases, leaving 3 bases not matched to a gene. The CDR3 is 14 residues long. Germline V gene data show CDR1 as MDHEN and CDR2 as SYDVKM. For the CDR3, the DNA is TGTGCCAGCAGTTTCCGGACAGGGCCAGATACGCAGTATTTT. Translated: CASSFRTGPDTQYF.

The chain recombines TRBV4-2 with TRBJ2-2; D call uncertain. V lost 4 bases, J lost 1 base, and 10 bases lay in between. The CDR3 consists of 15 residues. Germline V gives CDR1 LGHNA, CDR2 YNFKEQ. The CDR3 loop reads CASSRQRLNTGELFF. The DNA of the CDR3 is TGTGCCAGCAGCCGTCAGCGATTGAACACCGGGGAGCTGTTTTTT.